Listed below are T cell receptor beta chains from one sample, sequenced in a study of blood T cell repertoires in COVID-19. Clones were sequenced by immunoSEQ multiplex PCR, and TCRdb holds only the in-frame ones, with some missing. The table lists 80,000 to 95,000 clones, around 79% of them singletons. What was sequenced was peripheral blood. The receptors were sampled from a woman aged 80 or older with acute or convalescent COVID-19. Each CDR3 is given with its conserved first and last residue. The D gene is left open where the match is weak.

CDR3 protein: CASSLFYRGGTEAFF
CDR3 DNA: TGTGCCAGCAGTTTATTCTATCGGGGGGGCACTGAAGCTTTCTTT
D gene: -
J gene: TRBJ1-1
V gene: TRBV27

CDR3 protein: CASTLGGNYNSPLHF
CDR3 DNA: TGTGCCAGCACCCTCGGGGGGAACTATAATTCACCCCTCCACTTT
D gene: -
J gene: TRBJ1-6
V gene: TRBV27

CDR3 protein: CASLRGQSYGYTF
CDR3 DNA: TGTGCCAGCCTCAGGGGGCAGAGTTATGGCTACACCTTC
D gene: TRBD1
J gene: TRBJ1-2
V gene: TRBV2

CDR3 protein: CASSPRQAFNEKLFF
CDR3 DNA: TGTGCCAGCAGCCCACGACAGGCATTTAATGAAAAACTGTTTTTT
D gene: -
J gene: TRBJ1-4
V gene: TRBV9

CDR3 protein: CASSQYGTALSGNTIYF
CDR3 DNA: TGTGCCAGCAGCCAGTACGGGACAGCGCTGTCTGGAAACACCATATATTTT
D gene: TRBD1
J gene: TRBJ1-3
V gene: TRBV7-6

CDR3 protein: CSVSWALEGGYTF
CDR3 DNA: TGCAGCGTCAGCTGGGCCCTTGAGGGTGGCTACACCTTC
D gene: -
J gene: TRBJ1-2
V gene: TRBV29-1

CDR3 protein: CASSGTGENYGYTF
CDR3 DNA: TGTGCCAGCTCCGGGACAGGGGAAAACTATGGCTACACCTTC
D gene: TRBD1
J gene: TRBJ1-2
V gene: TRBV18

CDR3 protein: CASSVSGSRYNEQFF
CDR3 DNA: TGCGCCAGCAGCGTGAGCGGGAGTAGGTACAATGAGCAGTTCTTC
D gene: TRBD2
J gene: TRBJ2-1
V gene: TRBV5-1

CDR3 protein: CASSPTSVGNTIYF
CDR3 DNA: TGTGCCAGCAGCCCGACGAGCGTGGGAAACACCATATATTTT
D gene: -
J gene: TRBJ1-3
V gene: TRBV3-1/TRBV3-2

CDR3 protein: CASSLQGAGEKLFF
CDR3 DNA: TGTGCCAGCAGCTTGCAGGGGGCCGGGGAAAAACTGTTTTTT
D gene: TRBD1
J gene: TRBJ1-4
V gene: TRBV13

CDR3 protein: CASPPRDSYNEQFF
CDR3 DNA: TGTGCCAGTCCTCCTCGGGACAGCTACAATGAGCAGTTCTTC
D gene: TRBD1
J gene: TRBJ2-1
V gene: TRBV7-9

CDR3 protein: CASSLAEGASYEQYF
CDR3 DNA: TGCGCCAGCAGCTTGGCAGAGGGGGCCTCCTACGAGCAGTACTTC
D gene: TRBD1
J gene: TRBJ2-7
V gene: TRBV5-1

CDR3 protein: CASSVRTSGSRDEQFF
CDR3 DNA: TGTGCCAGCAGTGTCCGGACTAGCGGGAGTAGGGATGAGCAGTTCTTC
D gene: TRBD2
J gene: TRBJ2-1
V gene: TRBV6-1

CDR3 protein: CASSRAGTDTQYF
CDR3 DNA: TGCGCCAGCAGCCGTGCCGGGACAGATACGCAGTATTTT
D gene: -
J gene: TRBJ2-3
V gene: TRBV5-1

CDR3 protein: CASSQELPGFRVLQETQYF
CDR3 DNA: TGTGCCAGCAGCCAAGAACTCCCGGGGTTCCGGGTCCTCCAAGAGACCCAGTACTTC
D gene: -
J gene: TRBJ2-5
V gene: TRBV4-2

CDR3 protein: CASRGHSNYGYTF
CDR3 DNA: TGTGCCAGCAGGGGACATTCTAACTATGGCTACACCTTC
D gene: -
J gene: TRBJ1-2
V gene: TRBV28

CDR3 protein: CASRGLGETQYF
CDR3 DNA: TGTGCCAGCAGGGGACTTGGAGAGACCCAGTACTTC
D gene: -
J gene: TRBJ2-5
V gene: TRBV12-3/TRBV12-4